The source of this T cell receptor (beta chain) is a study of blood T cell repertoires in COVID-19. Per the study methods: Cell counts per sample came from amplifying reference gene primers. Only in-frame clones appear in the TCRdb table, and some are missing; sequencing was by immunoSEQ multiplex PCR. V and J calls and clone size are copied from that table; D and trimming were computed from the DNA. The table shows around 270,000 clones, with 80% to 90% occurring only once. The participants were between about 18 and 90 years old and came from roughly 25 US areas. Clinical history as reported by participants underpinned cohort assignment. V gave up 1 base and J gave up 7 bases; unmatched junction bases: 9. This CDR3 has 15 amino acids. Per germline, CDR1 SGHRS and CDR2 YFSETQ.

The chain combines TRBV5-1 with TRBJ1-2, with 8 bases matching TRBD1. The sequenced material came from PBMCs or T cells enriched from blood (not recorded which). The receptor was derived from a woman in her 30s who had recovered from COVID-19. The CDR3 here is CASSLPGQGKVGYTF. The CDR3 DNA reads TGCGCCAGCAGCTTGCCCGGACAGGGTAAAGTTGGCTACACCTTC.